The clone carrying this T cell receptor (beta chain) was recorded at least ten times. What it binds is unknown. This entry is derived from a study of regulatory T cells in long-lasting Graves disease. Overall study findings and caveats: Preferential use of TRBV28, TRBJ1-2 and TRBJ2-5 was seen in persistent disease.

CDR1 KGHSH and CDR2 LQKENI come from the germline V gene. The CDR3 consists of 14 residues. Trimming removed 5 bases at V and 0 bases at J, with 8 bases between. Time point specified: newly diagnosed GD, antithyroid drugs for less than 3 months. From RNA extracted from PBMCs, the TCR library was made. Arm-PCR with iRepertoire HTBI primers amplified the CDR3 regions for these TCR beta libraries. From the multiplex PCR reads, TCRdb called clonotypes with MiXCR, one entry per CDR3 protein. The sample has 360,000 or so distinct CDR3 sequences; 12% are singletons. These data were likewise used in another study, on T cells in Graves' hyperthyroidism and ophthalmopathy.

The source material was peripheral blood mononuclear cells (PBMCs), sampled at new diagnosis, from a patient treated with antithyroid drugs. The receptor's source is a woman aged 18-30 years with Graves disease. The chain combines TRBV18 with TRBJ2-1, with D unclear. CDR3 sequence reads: CASSVRSSYNEQFF. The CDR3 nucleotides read TGTGCCAGCTCAGTCAGAAGCTCCTACAATGAGCAGTTCTTC.